This is a list of T cell receptor beta chains from one sample in a study of Graves' ophthalmopathy and Graves' hyperthyroidism. In TCRdb, the multiplex PCR reads were re-called with MiXCR into one record per CDR3 protein. The sample consists of around 1,000,000 distinct CDR3 sequences, about 35% of them appearing once. The sequenced material came from peripheral blood or thyroid tissue (not recorded which). These receptors originate from an adult man with Graves' hyperthyroidism. Each CDR3 is given with its conserved first and last residue. Fields, in order: D gene, clone size, J gene, V gene, CDR3 DNA, CDR3 protein. The D gene is left open where the match is weak. Size tells how often a clone was seen (once, few, many) or the class of an expanded clone, and some rows leave it out.

.	many	TRBJ1-6	TRBV9	TGTGCCAGCAGCGTGGGGGGGGGTCCGAGTTCACCCCTCCACTTT	CASSVGGGPSSPLHF
.	.	TRBJ2-7	TRBV10-3	TGTGCCATCAGTATCAGCGGATCAATTTCCGAGCAGTACTTC	CAISISGSISEQYF
.	.	TRBJ2-2	TRBV7-2	TGTGCCAGCCAACGATCGCGGGAGCTGTTTTTT	CASQRSRELFF
TRBD1	.	TRBJ2-5	TRBV2	TGTGCCAGCAGCCAGAGGGACAGGGCCGTCAGAGAGACCCAGTACTTC	CASSQRDRAVRETQYF
.	.	TRBJ2-2	TRBV7-8	TGTGCCAGCATCGAGGGAAGTGGGGCTTACACCGGGGAGCTGTTTTTT	CASIEGSGAYTGELFF
.	.	TRBJ2-3	TRBV2	TGTGCCAGCCGCGGACGCTCTAGCACAGATACGCAGTATTTT	CASRGRSSTDTQYF
.	once	TRBJ1-3	TRBV7-9	TGTGCCAGCAGCTCCGTGAACACCATATATTTT	CASSSVNTIYF
.	.	TRBJ1-1	TRBV28	TGTGCCAGCAGTTTTGCGGGGTTCACTGAAGCTTTCTTT	CASSFAGFTEAFF
.	.	TRBJ1-2	TRBV5-6	TGTGCCAGCAGACAAAGCACTTATGGCTACACCTTC	CASRQSTYGYTF
.	few	TRBJ1-1	TRBV6-5	TGTGCCAGCAGCCCGAGCGGGGGCCCTGAAGCTTTCTTT	CASSPSGGPEAFF
.	many	TRBJ1-5	TRBV9	TGTGCCAGCAGCGTACTCGCAGGGGAAGATCAGCCCCAGCATTTT	CASSVLAGEDQPQHF
TRBD1	.	TRBJ2-7	TRBV12-3/TRBV12-4	TGTGCCAGCAGTCCCGGCGCGGGACAGGGGGCGCACAACGAGCAGTACTTC	CASSPGAGQGAHNEQYF
.	many	TRBJ1-5	TRBV19	TGTGCCAGTAGTATCGAGGAGGGTGGGACCATCGATCAGCCCCAGCATTTT	CASSIEEGGTIDQPQHF
.	.	TRBJ1-3	TRBV10-3	TGTGCCACCACTCTGATGGACGGACTGACTACTTCCCGAAACACCATATATTTT	CATTLMDGLTTSRNTIYF
TRBD1	few	TRBJ1-4	TRBV5-1	TGCGCCAGCAGCGCTCGACAGGGGATTAGATATGAAAAACTGTTTTTT	CASSARQGIRYEKLFF
.	many	TRBJ2-7	TRBV20-1	TGCAGTGCTAGAGAGAAGGGCAGGGTGGGCGAGCAGTACTTC	CSAREKGRVGEQYF
TRBD1	.	TRBJ2-7	TRBV11-2	TGTGCCAGCAGCGCCCGGGACAGTTACTACGAGCAGTACTTC	CASSARDSYYEQYF
.	.	TRBJ2-7	TRBV7-9	TGTGCCAGCAGCTCAGGGGGGAACTACGAGCAGTACTTC	CASSSGGNYEQYF
TRBD1	once	TRBJ1-4	TRBV2	TGTGCCAGCAGAGTTGAGGGGACAGGGGCCGAAAAACTGTTTTTT	CASRVEGTGAEKLFF
.	many	TRBJ2-2	TRBV7-9	TGTGCCAGCACCGAAATCACCGGGGAGCTGTTTTTT	CASTEITGELFF
.	many	TRBJ2-2	TRBV2	TGTGCCACCCAGACTCTTTCCCGTGCAGTCGGGGAGCTGTTTTTT	CATQTLSRAVGELFF
.	once	TRBJ2-6	TRBV7-2	.	CASRGGTEAFFGANVLTF
TRBD1	.	TRBJ2-6	TRBV11-3	TGTGCCAGCAGGAATCCGGGACAGGGCGCCAACGTCCTGACTTTC	CASRNPGQGANVLTF
.	many	TRBJ2-7	TRBV20-1	TGCAGTGCTAGCGGGGTGGGCTACGAGCAGTACTTC	CSASGVGYEQYF
.	many	TRBJ2-7	TRBV7-9	TGTGCCAGCAGCTCAGGTGGTTCCCTGGGCGAGCAGTACTTC	CASSSGGSLGEQYF
.	.	TRBJ1-3	TRBV27	TGTGCCAGCAGTGAAGCGGGGGCAGGAAACACCACATATTTT	CASSEAGAGNTTYF
TRBD2	many	TRBJ2-7	TRBV7-9	TGTGCCAGCAGCTTAGGACTAGCGGGGGGACTAGTTACCTACGAGCAGTACTTC	CASSLGLAGGLVTYEQYF
.	.	TRBJ1-1	TRBV10-3	TGTGCCATCAGTGAGGTCCCGTTCGTCACTGAAGCTTTCTTT	CAISEVPFVTEAFF
TRBD1	.	TRBJ2-7	TRBV7-8	TGTGCCAGCAGGTCTGGGACAGGGGGGGAGCAGTACTTC	CASRSGTGGEQYF
TRBD1	few	TRBJ2-7	TRBV7-2	TGTGCCAGCAGCTCAAAGGGGACAGGTTCCTACGAGCAGTACTTC	CASSSKGTGSYEQYF
.	many	TRBJ2-7	TRBV20-1	TGCAGTGCTAGAGATCAGGGCTACACCTACGAGCAGTACTTC	CSARDQGYTYEQYF
.	many	TRBJ1-5	TRBV28	TGTGCCAGCGGCGTGAATCAGCCCCAGCATTTT	CASGVNQPQHF
TRBD2	many	TRBJ2-5	TRBV12-3/TRBV12-4	TGTGCCAGCAGTAGGGGAGGGGTCCGAGAGACCCAGTACTTC	CASSRGGVRETQYF
.	.	TRBJ2-6	TRBV7-2	TGTGCCAGCAGCCCCCGGACAACAGACTCTGGGGCCAACGTCCTGACTTTC	CASSPRTTDSGANVLTF
TRBD1	.	TRBJ1-1	TRBV5-4	TGCGCCAGCAGCTCAGACAGGGGCCGCCCTAACACTGAAGCTTTCTTT	CASSSDRGRPNTEAFF
.	many	TRBJ2-7	TRBV7-2	TGTGCCAGCAGCTTTATGGGGGACCGCGACGAGCAGTACTTC	CASSFMGDRDEQYF
.	.	TRBJ1-1	TRBV10-3	TGTGCCATCAGTGAGGGGGCTGAAGCTTTCTTT	CAISEGAEAFF
TRBD2	many	TRBJ2-7	TRBV20-1	TGCAGTGCTAGAGACCTCAGCGGGAGGGCCGACGAGCAGTACTTC	CSARDLSGRADEQYF
TRBD1	.	TRBJ2-2	TRBV2	TGTGCCAGCAGACGACGGGGACAGGGGTACACCGGGGAGCTGTTTTTT	CASRRRGQGYTGELFF
TRBD1	many	TRBJ1-1	TRBV7-8	TGTGCCAGCAGCTTAGACCGACGACAGGGGGGCAAAGCTTTCTTT	CASSLDRRQGGKAFF
.	.	TRBJ2-3	TRBV5-1	TGCGCCAGCACGAGCACAGATACGCAGTATTTT	CASTSTDTQYF
.	.	TRBJ2-3	TRBV10-3	TGTGCCATCAGTGAGTTACAGCGCCTCTTGTCGGATACGCAGTATTTT	CAISELQRLLSDTQYF
.	.	TRBJ2-2	TRBV12-3/TRBV12-4	TGTGCCAGCAGTTTCTCGGAGGGAACCGGGGAGCTGTTTTTT	CASSFSEGTGELFF
.	many	TRBJ2-7	TRBV7-2	TGTGCCAGCAGCTTAGGCGAGTTGGGCTACGAGCAGTACTTC	CASSLGELGYEQYF
.	few	TRBJ1-4	TRBV30	TGTGCCTGGAGTGGGGCGGGCAGATTTAATGAAAAACTGTTTTTT	CAWSGAGRFNEKLFF
.	.	TRBJ1-6	TRBV14	TGTGCCAGCAGCCAAGAGTTATCAGTCGGCTCCTATAATTCACCCCTCCACTTT	CASSQELSVGSYNSPLHF
.	few	TRBJ1-1	TRBV29-1	TGCAGCGTTGAGGCCCTCTACACTGAAGCTTTCTTT	CSVEALYTEAFF
.	.	TRBJ2-2	TRBV12-3/TRBV12-4	TGTGCCAGCCGCGAGAGTAGCGGCACCGGGGAGCTGTTTTTT	CASRESSGTGELFF
.	.	TRBJ1-2	TRBV2	TGTGCCAGCAGTGGGGGAGGGCATGGCTACACCTTC	CASSGGGHGYTF
.	few	TRBJ2-2	TRBV20-1	TGCAGTGCTAGAGATCTAGGGGGGGGCCGAACCGGGGAGCTGTTTTTT	CSARDLGGGRTGELFF
TRBD1	few	TRBJ1-2	TRBV12-3/TRBV12-4	TGTGCCAGCAGCTATCTGGACAGGGTTTTGGATGGCTACACCTTC	CASSYLDRVLDGYTF
.	many	TRBJ1-2	TRBV7-8	TGTGCCAGCAGCTTAGAAGTCTTTAACTATGGCTACACCTTC	CASSLEVFNYGYTF
.	.	TRBJ2-7	TRBV10-3	TGTGCCATCATGAGTTCAGGACCCCTATCCTTC	CAIMSSGPLSF
.	.	TRBJ1-5	TRBV3-1	TGTGCCAGCAGCCAAGCTGGGACGAGCAATCAGCCCCAGCATTTT	CASSQAGTSNQPQHF
TRBD2	.	TRBJ2-7	TRBV19	TGTGCCAGTAGTCGAGGGACTAGCGGCCCGCCGAGAGAGCAGTACTTC	CASSRGTSGPPREQYF
.	many	TRBJ2-5	TRBV30	TGTGCCTGGAGCGCTGTAAGCGAGACCCAGTACTTC	CAWSAVSETQYF
.	many	TRBJ1-4	TRBV9	TGTGCCAGCAGCGGAGGGGGGGCGATCGGTGAAAAACTGTTTTTT	CASSGGGAIGEKLFF
.	many	TRBJ2-2	TRBV24-1	TGTGCCACCAGTAAGGGGGCTAGCGCGGTCGGCGGGGAGCTGTTTTTT	CATSKGASAVGGELFF
TRBD1	once	TRBJ1-2	TRBV25-1	TGTGCCAGCGTGCCGGGACAGGGGCTTACCTATGGCTACACCTTC	CASVPGQGLTYGYTF